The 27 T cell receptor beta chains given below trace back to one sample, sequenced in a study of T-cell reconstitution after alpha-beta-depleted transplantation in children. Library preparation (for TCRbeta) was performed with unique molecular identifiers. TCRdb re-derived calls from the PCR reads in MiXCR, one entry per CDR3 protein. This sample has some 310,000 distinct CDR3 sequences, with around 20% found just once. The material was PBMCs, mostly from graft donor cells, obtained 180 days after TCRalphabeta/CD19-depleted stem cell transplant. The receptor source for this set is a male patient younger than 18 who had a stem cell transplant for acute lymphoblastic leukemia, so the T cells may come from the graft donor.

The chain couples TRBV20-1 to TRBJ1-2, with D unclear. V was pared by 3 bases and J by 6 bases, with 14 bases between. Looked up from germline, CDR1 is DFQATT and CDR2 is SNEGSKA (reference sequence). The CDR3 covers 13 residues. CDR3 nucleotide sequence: TGCAGTGCTAGTTCTAAGGCGGGGAATGGCTACACCTTC. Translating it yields CSASSKAGNGYTF.

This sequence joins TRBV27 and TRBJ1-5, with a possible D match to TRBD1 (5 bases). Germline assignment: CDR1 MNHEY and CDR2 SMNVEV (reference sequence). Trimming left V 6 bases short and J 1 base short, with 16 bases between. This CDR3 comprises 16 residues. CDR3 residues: CASSPRRGTSNQPQHF. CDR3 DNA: TGTGCCAGCAGCCCCAGGAGGGGAACCAGCAATCAGCCCCAGCATTTT.

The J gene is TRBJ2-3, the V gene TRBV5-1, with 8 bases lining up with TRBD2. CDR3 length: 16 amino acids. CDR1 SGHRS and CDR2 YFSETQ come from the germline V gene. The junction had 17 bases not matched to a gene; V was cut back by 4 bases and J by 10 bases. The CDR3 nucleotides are TGCGCCAGCAGCCGGTGGGGAGCGGGAGAGCGAAGGGCGCAGTATTTT. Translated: CASSRWGAGERRAQYF.

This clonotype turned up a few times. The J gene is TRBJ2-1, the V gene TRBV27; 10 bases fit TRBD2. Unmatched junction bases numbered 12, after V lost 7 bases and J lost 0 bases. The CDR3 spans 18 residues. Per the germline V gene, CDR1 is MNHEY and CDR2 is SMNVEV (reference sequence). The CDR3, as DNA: TGTGCCAGCAACTTATCTAGCGGGAGACTTGCCTCCTACAATGAGCAGTTCTTC. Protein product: CASNLSSGRLASYNEQFF.

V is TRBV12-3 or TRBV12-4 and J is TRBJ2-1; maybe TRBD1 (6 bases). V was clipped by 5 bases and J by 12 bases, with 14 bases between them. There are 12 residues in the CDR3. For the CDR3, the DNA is TGTGCCAGCAGTCCTCAGGGGTGGGGGCAGTTCTTC. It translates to CASSPQGWGQFF.

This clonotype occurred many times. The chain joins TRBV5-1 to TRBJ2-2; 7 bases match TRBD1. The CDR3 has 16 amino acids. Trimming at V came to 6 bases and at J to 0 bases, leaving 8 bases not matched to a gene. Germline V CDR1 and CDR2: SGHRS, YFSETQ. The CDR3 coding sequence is TGCGCCAGCACAGGGGGTGGACTCACGAACACCGGGGAGCTGTTTTTT. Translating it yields CASTGGGLTNTGELFF.

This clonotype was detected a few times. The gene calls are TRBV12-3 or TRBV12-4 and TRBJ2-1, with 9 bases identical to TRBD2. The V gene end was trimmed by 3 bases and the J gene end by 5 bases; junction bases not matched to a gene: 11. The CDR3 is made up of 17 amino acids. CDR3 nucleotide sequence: TGTGCCAGCAGTTTCCCGAGTTTAGCGGGAGAAGACAATGAGCAGTTCTTC. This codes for CASSFPSLAGEDNEQFF.

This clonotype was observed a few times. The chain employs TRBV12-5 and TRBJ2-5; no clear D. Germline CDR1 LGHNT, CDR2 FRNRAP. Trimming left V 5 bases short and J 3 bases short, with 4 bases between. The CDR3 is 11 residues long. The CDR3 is CASGLEETQYF. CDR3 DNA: TGTGCTAGTGGTCTAGAAGAGACCCAGTACTTC.

CDR3 sequence: CASSVTGLSSYEQYF. DNA for the CDR3: TGTGCCAGCAGCGTGACGGGACTATCCTCCTACGAGCAGTACTTC. The V gene is TRBV7-9, the J gene TRBJ2-7; 7 bases match TRBD2. The junction had 7 bases not matched to a gene; V was cut back by 5 bases and J by 0 bases. CDR3 size: 15 residues. The germline CDR1 and CDR2 sequences are SEHNR and FQNEAQ (reference sequence).

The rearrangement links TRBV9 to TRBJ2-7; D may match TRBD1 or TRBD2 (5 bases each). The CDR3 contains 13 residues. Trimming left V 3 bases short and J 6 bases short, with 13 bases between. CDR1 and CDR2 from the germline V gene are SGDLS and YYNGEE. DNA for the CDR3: TGTGCCAGCAGCGGACGGGGACGGAGCGAGCAGTACTTC. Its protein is CASSGRGRSEQYF.

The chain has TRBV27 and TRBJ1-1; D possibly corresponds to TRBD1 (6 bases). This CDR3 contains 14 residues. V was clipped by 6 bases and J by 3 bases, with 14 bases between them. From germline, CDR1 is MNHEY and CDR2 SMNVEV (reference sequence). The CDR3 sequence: CASSIRGVDTEAFF. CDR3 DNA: TGTGCCAGCAGCATCAGGGGAGTAGACACTGAAGCTTTCTTT.

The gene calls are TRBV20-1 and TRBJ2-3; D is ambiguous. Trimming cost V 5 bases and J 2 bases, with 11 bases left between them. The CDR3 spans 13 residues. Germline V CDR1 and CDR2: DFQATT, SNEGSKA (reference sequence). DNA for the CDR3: TGCAGTGCTGCCCCAGGTTCCACAGATACGCAGTATTTT. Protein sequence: CSAAPGSTDTQYF.

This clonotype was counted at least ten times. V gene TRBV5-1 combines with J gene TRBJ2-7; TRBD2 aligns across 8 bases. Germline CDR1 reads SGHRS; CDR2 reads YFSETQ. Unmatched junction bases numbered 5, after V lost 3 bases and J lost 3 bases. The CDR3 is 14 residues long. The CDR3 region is CASSWGGTSYEQYF. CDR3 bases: TGCGCCAGCAGCTGGGGGGGGACTAGCTACGAGCAGTACTTC.

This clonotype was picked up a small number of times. The CDR3 loop is CASSPRLAGIYEQYF. The CDR3 nucleotides read TGTGCCAGCAGCCCAAGACTAGCGGGAATTTACGAGCAGTACTTC. The chain joins TRBV7-9 to TRBJ2-7; 11 bases are shared with TRBD2. V lost 5 bases, J lost 4 bases, and 7 bases stayed unmatched. Germline-derived CDR1 and CDR2 are SEHNR and FQNEAQ (reference sequence). The CDR3 spans 15 residues.

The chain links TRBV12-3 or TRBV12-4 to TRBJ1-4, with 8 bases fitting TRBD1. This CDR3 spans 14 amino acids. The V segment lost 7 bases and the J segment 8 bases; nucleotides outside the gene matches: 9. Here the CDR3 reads CASTLQGESEKLFF. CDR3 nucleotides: TGTGCCAGCACCTTACAGGGGGAGAGCGAAAAACTGTTTTTT.

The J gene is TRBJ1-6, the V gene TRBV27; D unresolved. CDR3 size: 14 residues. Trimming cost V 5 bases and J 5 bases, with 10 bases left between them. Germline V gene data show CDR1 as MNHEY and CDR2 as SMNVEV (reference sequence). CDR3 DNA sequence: TGTGCCAGCAGTCCTCGACGGGATAATTCACCCCTCCACTTT. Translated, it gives CASSPRRDNSPLHF.

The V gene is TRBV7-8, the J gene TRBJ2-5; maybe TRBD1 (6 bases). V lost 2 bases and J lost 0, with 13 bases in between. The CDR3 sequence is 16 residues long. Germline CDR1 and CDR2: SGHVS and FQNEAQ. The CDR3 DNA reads TGTGCCAGCAGCTTATGGGGGACATTAAACCAAGAGACCCAGTACTTC. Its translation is CASSLWGTLNQETQYF. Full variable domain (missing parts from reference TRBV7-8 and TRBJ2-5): GAGVSQSPRYKVAKRGQDVALRCDPISGHVSLFWYQQALGQGPEFLTYFQNEAQLDKSGLPSDRFFAERPEGSVSTLKIQRTQQEDSAVYLCASSLWGTLNQETQYFGPGTRLLVL.

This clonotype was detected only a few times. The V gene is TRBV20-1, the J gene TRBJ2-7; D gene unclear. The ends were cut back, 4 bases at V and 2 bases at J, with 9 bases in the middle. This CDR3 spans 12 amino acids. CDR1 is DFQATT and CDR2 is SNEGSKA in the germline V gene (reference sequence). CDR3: CSAKKMPYEQYF. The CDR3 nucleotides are TGCAGTGCTAAGAAAATGCCCTACGAGCAGTACTTC.

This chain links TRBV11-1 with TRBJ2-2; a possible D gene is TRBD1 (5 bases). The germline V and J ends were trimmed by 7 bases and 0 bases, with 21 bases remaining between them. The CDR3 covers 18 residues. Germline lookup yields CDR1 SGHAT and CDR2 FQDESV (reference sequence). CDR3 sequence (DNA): TGTGCCAGCAACTCCCCAGGGATTACTCAATCGAACACCGGGGAGCTGTTTTTT. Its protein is CASNSPGITQSNTGELFF.

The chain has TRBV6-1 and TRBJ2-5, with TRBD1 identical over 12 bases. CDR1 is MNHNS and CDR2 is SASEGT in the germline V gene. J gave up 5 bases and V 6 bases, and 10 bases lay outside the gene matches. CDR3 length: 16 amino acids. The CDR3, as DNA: TGTGCCAGCAGACCACCGGGACAGGGGGCGGAGGAGACCCAGTACTTC. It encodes CASRPPGQGAEETQYF.

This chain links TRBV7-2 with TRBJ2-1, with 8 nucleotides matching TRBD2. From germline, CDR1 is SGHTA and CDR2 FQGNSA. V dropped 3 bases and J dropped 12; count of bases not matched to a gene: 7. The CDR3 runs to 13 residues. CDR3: CASSLGSRGGQFF. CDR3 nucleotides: TGTGCCAGCAGCTTGGGTTCCCGGGGGGGGCAGTTCTTC.

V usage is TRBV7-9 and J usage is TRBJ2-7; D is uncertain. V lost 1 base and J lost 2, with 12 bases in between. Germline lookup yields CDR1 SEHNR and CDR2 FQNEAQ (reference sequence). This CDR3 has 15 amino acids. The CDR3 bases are TGTGCCAGCAGCTTAGACGGCCGACATGCCTACGAGCAGTACTTC. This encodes CASSLDGRHAYEQYF.

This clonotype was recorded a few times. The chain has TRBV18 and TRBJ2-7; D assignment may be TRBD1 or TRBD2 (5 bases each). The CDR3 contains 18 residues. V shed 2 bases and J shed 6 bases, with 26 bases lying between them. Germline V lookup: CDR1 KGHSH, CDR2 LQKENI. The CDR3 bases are TGTGCCAGCTCACCAGAGGCTAGCAAAGGAAGGGGTCGAGGCGAGCAGTACTTC. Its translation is CASSPEASKGRGRGEQYF.

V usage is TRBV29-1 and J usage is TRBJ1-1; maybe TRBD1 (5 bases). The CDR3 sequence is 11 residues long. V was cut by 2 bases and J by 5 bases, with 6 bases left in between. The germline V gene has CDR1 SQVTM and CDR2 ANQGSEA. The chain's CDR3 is CSVEKGTEAFF. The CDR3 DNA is TGCAGCGTTGAAAAGGGGACTGAAGCTTTCTTT.

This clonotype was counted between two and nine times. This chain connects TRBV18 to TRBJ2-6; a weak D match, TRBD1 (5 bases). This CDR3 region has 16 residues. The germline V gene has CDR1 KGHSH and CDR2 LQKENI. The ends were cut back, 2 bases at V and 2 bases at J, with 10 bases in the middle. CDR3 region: CASSPLAGTGANVLTF. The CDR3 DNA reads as TGTGCCAGCTCACCATTAGCAGGGACTGGGGCCAACGTCCTGACTTTC.

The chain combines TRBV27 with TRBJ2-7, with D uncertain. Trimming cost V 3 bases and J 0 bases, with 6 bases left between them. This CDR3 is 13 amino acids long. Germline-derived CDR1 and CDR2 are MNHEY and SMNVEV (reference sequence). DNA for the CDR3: TGTGCCAGCAGTTTCGACGCCTCCTACGAGCAGTACTTC. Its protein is CASSFDASYEQYF.

Written as DNA, the CDR3 is TGTGCCAGCTCGGGGACCCAGGTCGAAGCTTTCTTT. It encodes CASSGTQVEAFF. J is TRBJ1-1 and V is TRBV2, with a weak D call TRBD1 (5 bases). The V and J ends lost 8 bases and 8 bases respectively, with 15 bases between them. The CDR3 length is 12 residues. Germline-derived CDR1 and CDR2 are SNHLY and FYNNEI.